This T cell receptor beta chain was captured by sequencing in a study of T cell repertoires in cytomegalovirus infection. TCRdb independently ran MiXCR on the reads; one entry per CDR3 protein. The sample has a few hundred thousand distinct CDR3 sequences, 40% seen once. Concerning this clonotype: Its antigen is still unknown.

CDR1 and CDR2 from the germline V gene are MNHNS and SASEGT. This CDR3 is built from 15 residues. The ends were cut back, 4 bases at V and 3 bases at J, with 15 bases in the middle. This clonotype was obtained from a human donor in good health (CMV status not recorded). Some clones in this sample may be carry-over from other donors' samples. Sequencing was performed on cultured PBMCs, taken from culture after CMV antigen stimulation. V is TRBV6-1 and J is TRBJ1-1, with no clear D. CDR3: CASSVSSPVDTEAFF. The DNA of the CDR3 is TGTGCCAGCAGTGTGTCGAGTCCCGTGGACACTGAAGCTTTCTTT.